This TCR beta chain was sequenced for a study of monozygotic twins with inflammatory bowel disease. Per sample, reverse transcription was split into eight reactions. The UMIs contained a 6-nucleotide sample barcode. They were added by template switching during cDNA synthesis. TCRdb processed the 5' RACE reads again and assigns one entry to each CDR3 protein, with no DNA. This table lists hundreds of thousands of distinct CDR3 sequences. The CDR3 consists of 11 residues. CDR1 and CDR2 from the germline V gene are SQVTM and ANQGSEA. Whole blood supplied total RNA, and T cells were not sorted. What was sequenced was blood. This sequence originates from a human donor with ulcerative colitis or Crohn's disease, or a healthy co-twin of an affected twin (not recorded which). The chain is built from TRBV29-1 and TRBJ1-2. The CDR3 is CSVQDRWTYTF.